Listed here are 11 T cell receptor beta chains from one sample, sequenced in a study of T cells in tumors after PD-1 blockade. The protocol was immunoSEQ multiplex PCR, while the TCRdb copy is restricted to in-frame clones and leaves out a portion. The data contain 61,000 or so clones, roughly 77% of them seen just once; the ten biggest clones take up around 15%. The source was PBMCs, collected before anti-PD-1 treatment. All receptors derive from a human donor with basal cell carcinoma.

This chain uses TRBV11-3 with TRBJ2-4; D is tentatively TRBD1 or TRBD2 (6 bases each). V was trimmed by 4 bases and J by 0 bases, leaving 19 bases between them. From germline, CDR1 is SGHNT and CDR2 YENEEA. The CDR3 consists of 18 residues. CDR3 loop: CASSYRFSGALAKNIQYF. The CDR3 DNA sequence: TGTGCCAGCAGCTACCGTTTTTCGGGGGCCTTAGCCAAAAACATTCAGTACTTC. The variable domain in full, with the rest retrieved from reference TRBV11-3 and TRBJ2-4, is EAGVVQSPRYKIIEKKQPVAFWCNPISGHNTLYWYLQNLGQGPELLIRYENEEAVDDSQLPKDRFSAERLKGVDSTLKIQPAELGDSAVYLCASSYRFSGALAKNIQYFGAGTRLSVL.

This chain uses TRBV7-9 with TRBJ2-7; D is unresolved. The germline CDR1 and CDR2 sequences are SEHNR and FQNEAQ (reference sequence). V lost 4 bases to trimming and J lost 1 base, with 14 bases between them. The CDR3 totals 15 residues. The CDR3 sequence: CASSSPLADSYEQYF. The CDR3 DNA follows: TGTGCCAGCAGCTCCCCTTTGGCAGATTCCTACGAGCAGTACTTC.

The rearrangement joins TRBV9 to TRBJ1-1, with 7 bases fitting TRBD1. The CDR3 extends over 14 amino acids. Germline V CDR1 and CDR2: SGDLS, YYNGEE. Trimming at V came to 4 bases and at J to 1 base, leaving 4 bases not matched to a gene. DNA of the CDR3: TGTGCCAGCAGCCCGCGGGACAGGAACACTGAAGCTTTCTTT. As protein: CASSPRDRNTEAFF.

This clone turned up a few times. V usage is TRBV27 and J usage is TRBJ2-7, with TRBD1 as a possible D gene (7 bases). This CDR3 comprises 12 residues. Germline V CDR1 and CDR2: MNHEY, SMNVEV (reference sequence). V shed 5 bases and J shed 5 bases, with 10 bases lying between them. The CDR3 reads CASSLRGDEQYF. CDR3 coding DNA: TGTGCCAGCAGTCTCAGGGGGGACGAGCAGTACTTC.

J is TRBJ2-1 and V is TRBV29-1, with 9 bases lining up with TRBD2. This CDR3 is built from 13 residues. CDR1 is SQVTM, CDR2 ANQGSEA, per germline. The ends lost 7 bases at V and 5 bases at J; junction bases unmatched: 6. DNA of the CDR3: TGCAGCGCTTCGACTAGCGGCAACAATGAGCAGTTCTTC. It codes for CSASTSGNNEQFF.

The CDR3 spells CASAPDRGYSYEQYF. Here the CDR3 DNA reads TGTGCCAGCGCCCCCGACAGGGGATACTCCTACGAGCAGTACTTC. The chain carries TRBV2 and TRBJ2-7; 8 nucleotides match TRBD1. V lost 8 bases and J lost 0; bases outside the gene matches: 9. CDR3 length: 15 residues. Germline V gives CDR1 SNHLY, CDR2 FYNNEI.

V and J are TRBV19 and TRBJ1-2; D might be TRBD1 (6 bases). V was pared by 3 bases and J by 8 bases, with 16 bases between. The length of the CDR3 is 14 residues. The germline V gene encodes CDR1 LNHDA and CDR2 SQIVND (reference sequence). CDR3 amino acids: CASSIPGVRRGYTF. The CDR3 DNA follows: TGTGCCAGTAGTATCCCAGGGGTACGGAGAGGCTACACCTTC.

This sequence joins TRBV7-2 and TRBJ1-2, with D maybe TRBD1 (6 bases). Looked up from germline, CDR1 is SGHTA and CDR2 is FQGNSA. CDR3 length: 14 amino acids. With 3 bases removed from V and 3 bases from J, the gap between germline ends came to 11 bases. DNA for the CDR3: TGTGCCAGCAGCTTTTCTCAGGGGTACTATGGCTACACCTTC. Translating gives CASSFSQGYYGYTF.

The chain has TRBV5-4 and TRBJ1-2; D is uncertain. The CDR3 has 14 amino acids. V lost 0 bases to trimming and J lost 4 bases, with 10 bases between them. Germline CDR1 is SGHNT and CDR2 is YYREEE (reference sequence). CDR3 amino acids: CASSLEGGIYGYTF. CDR3 nucleotide sequence: TGTGCCAGCAGCTTGGAGGGCGGGATCTATGGCTACACCTTC.

The chain carries TRBV27 and TRBJ2-3; 7 nucleotides match TRBD1. In germline, CDR1 is MNHEY, CDR2 SMNVEV (reference sequence). J lost 3 bases, V lost 9 bases, and 12 bases had no gene match. The CDR3 is made up of 15 amino acids. CDR3 in amino acids: CASTPQDRQTDTQYF. CDR3 DNA: TGTGCCAGTACGCCCCAGGACAGGCAAACAGATACGCAGTATTTT.

The V gene is TRBV27, the J gene TRBJ1-5; D gene uncertain. CDR1 is MNHEY, CDR2 SMNVEV, per germline (reference sequence). Deletions cut 0 bases from V and 7 bases from J, with 4 bases between. This CDR3 comprises 12 residues. CDR3 protein: CASSLSDQPQHF. The DNA of the CDR3 is TGTGCCAGCAGTTTATCAGACCAGCCCCAGCATTTT.